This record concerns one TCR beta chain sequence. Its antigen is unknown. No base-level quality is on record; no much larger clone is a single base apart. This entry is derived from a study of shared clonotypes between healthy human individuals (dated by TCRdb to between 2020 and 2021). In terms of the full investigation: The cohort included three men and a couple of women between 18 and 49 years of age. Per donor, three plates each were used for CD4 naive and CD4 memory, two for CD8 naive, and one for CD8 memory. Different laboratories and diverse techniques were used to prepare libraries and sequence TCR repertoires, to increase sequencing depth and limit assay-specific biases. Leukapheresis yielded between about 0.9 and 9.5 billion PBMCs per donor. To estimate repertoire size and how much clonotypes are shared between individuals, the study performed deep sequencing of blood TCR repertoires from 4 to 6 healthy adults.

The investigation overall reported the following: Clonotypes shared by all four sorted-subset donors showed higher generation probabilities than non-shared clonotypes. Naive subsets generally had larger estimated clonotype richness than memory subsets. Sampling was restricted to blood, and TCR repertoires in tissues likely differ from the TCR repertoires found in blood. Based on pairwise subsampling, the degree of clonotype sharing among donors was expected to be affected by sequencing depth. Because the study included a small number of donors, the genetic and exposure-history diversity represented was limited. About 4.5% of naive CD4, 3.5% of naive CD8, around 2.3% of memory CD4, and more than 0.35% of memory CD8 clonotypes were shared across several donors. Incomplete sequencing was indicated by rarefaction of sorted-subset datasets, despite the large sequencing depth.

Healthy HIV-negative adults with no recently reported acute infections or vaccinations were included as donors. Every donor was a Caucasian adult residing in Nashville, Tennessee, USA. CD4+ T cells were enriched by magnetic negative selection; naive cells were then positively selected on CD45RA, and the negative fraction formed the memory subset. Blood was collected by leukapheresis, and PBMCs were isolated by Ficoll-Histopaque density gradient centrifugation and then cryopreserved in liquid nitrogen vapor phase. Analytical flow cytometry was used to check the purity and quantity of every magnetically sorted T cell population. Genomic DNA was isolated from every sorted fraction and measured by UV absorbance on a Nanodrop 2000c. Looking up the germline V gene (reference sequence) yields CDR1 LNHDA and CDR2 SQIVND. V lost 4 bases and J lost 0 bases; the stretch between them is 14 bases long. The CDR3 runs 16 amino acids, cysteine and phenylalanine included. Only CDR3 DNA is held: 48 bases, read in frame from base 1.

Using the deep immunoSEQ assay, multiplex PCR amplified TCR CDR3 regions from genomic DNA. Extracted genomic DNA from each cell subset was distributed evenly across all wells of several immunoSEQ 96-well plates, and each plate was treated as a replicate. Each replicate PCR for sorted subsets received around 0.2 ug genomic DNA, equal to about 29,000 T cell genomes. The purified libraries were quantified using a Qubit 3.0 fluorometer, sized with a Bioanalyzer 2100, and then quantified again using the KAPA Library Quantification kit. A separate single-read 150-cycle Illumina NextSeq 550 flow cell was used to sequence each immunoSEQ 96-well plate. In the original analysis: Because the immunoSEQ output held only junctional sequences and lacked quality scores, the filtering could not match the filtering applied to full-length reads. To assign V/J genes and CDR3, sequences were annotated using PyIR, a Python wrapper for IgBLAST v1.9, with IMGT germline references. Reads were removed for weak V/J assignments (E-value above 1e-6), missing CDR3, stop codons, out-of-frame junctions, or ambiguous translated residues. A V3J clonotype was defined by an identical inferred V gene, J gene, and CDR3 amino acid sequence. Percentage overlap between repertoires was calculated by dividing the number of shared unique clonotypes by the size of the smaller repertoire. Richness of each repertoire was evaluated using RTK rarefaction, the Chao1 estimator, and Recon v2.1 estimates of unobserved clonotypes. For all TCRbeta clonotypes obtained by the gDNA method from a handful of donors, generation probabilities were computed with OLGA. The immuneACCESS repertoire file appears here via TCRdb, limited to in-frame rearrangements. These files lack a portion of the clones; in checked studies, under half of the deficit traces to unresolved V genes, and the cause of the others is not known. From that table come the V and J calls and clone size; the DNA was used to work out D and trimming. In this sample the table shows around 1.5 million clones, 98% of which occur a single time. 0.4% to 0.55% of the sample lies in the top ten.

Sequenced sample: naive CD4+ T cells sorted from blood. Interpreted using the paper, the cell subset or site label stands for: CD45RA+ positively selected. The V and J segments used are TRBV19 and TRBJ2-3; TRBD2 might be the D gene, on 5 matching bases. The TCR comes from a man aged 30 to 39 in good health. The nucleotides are TGTGCCAGTAGTACATGGACTGGGCCTAGCACAGATACGCAGTATTTT. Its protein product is CASSTWTGPSTDTQYF.